The 25 T cell receptor beta chains given below trace back to one sample, sequenced in a study of blood T cells in healthy people across ages (dated by TCRdb to about 2015). To prepare the library, 5' RACE was applied. For sequencing, an Illumina HiSeq 2500 was employed. A second PCR of about 6 to 11 cycles was performed with a sample-barcoded 5' primer and a J-beta primer mix. Through fastp at Q25 and MiXCR, TCRdb rebuilt clones from the public reads, retaining in-frame beta chains. A single entry per CDR3 protein holds the most common genes and DNA from its merged rows. Counted in this sample were 550,000 to 800,000 distinct CDR3 sequences; approximately 30% of them appeared once. The ten most abundant clones make up about 16% of the sample. Material for sequencing was blood. These receptors were taken from an elderly woman in good health. Donor details come from another sample of the same person, matched by shared clones.

In this sample, this clonotype turned up many times. The CDR3: CASSLSGGLGKTQYF. The DNA for the CDR3 is TGCGCCAGCAGCTTGTCAGGGGGCCTTGGGAAGACCCAGTACTTC. The chain joins TRBV5-1 to TRBJ2-5, with 8 bases fitting TRBD1. Trimming took 1 base from V and 6 from J; bases not matched to a gene: 8. CDR1 and CDR2 from the germline V gene are SGHRS and YFSETQ. There are 15 residues in the CDR3.

As to this clonotype: This may be a read error, as it is one base from a much larger clone. V is TRBV20-1 and J is TRBJ1-1; TRBD1 agrees at 7 bases. The CDR3 has 13 amino acids. The junction had 4 bases not matched to a gene; V was cut back by 5 bases and J by 1 base. The V gene's germline CDR1 is DFQATT and CDR2 SNEGSKA (reference sequence). This CDR3 is CSAGGDRNTEAFF. CDR3 DNA sequence: TGCAGTGCTGGAGGGGACAGGAACACTGAAGCTTTCTTT.

This clonotype appeared many times. This sequence joins TRBV6-2 or TRBV6-3 and TRBJ2-5; 15 bases agree with TRBD2. Per germline, CDR1 MNHEY and CDR2 SVGEGT. Unmatched junction bases numbered 6, after V lost 4 bases and J lost 6 bases. This CDR3 contains 16 residues. This chain's CDR3 is CASSWTSGGAGKTQYF. The CDR3, as DNA: TGTGCCAGCAGTTGGACTAGCGGGGGGGCCGGGAAGACCCAGTACTTC.

This clonotype occurred a few times. The chain couples TRBV5-4 to TRBJ2-4; D is possibly TRBD1 or TRBD2 (5 bases each). This CDR3 contains 15 residues. The germline gives CDR1 SGHNT, CDR2 YYREEE (reference sequence). V was clipped by 4 bases and J by 1 base, with 12 bases between them. The CDR3 bases are TGTGCCAGCAGCCCCGTCGGGGCCGCCAAAAACATTCAGTACTTC. Translation gives CASSPVGAAKNIQYF.

This clonotype has ten or more counts. The CDR3 loop is CSATGRRSSYEQYF. The CDR3 region has the DNA TGCAGTGCTACGGGACGGAGGAGCTCCTACGAGCAGTACTTC. The V gene is TRBV20-1, the J gene TRBJ2-7, with D possibly called TRBD1 or TRBD2 (5 bases each). Looked up from germline, CDR1 is DFQATT and CDR2 is SNEGSKA (reference sequence). The CDR3 contains 14 residues. V shed 4 bases and J shed 0 bases, with 13 bases lying between them.

This clonotype was found many times. The chain carries TRBV11-2 and TRBJ2-3, with D maybe TRBD2 (6 bases). The V gene lost 0 bases and the J gene lost 6 bases, with 13 bases spanning the gap. The germline V gene has CDR1 SGHAT and CDR2 FQNNGV. This CDR3 region has 15 residues. The CDR3 nucleotides are TGTGCCAGCAGCTTAGATGGGGCCAGCGGGGATACGCAGTATTTT. This encodes CASSLDGASGDTQYF.

This clonotype was counted only a few times. The chain employs TRBV20-1 and TRBJ1-1; D unresolved. Looked up from germline, CDR1 is DFQATT and CDR2 is SNEGSKA (reference sequence). The CDR3 has 16 amino acids. V gave up 3 bases and J gave up 4 bases, with 21 bases separating them. This CDR3 is CSARVRRPLGTTEAFF. In DNA form, the CDR3 reads TGCAGTGCTAGGGTACGGCGCCCGCTAGGAACCACTGAAGCTTTCTTT.

This clonotype showed up many times. The rearrangement links TRBV3-1 to TRBJ1-2; tentative D call: TRBD1 (6 bases). This CDR3 region has 14 residues. V was shortened by 5 bases and J by 4 bases, with 14 bases between the two germline ends. Germline values: CDR1 LGHDT, CDR2 YNNKEL (reference sequence). The CDR3 DNA follows: TGTGCCAGCAGCTCCGAACAGGGTGCCTATGGCTACACCTTC. Residues: CASSSEQGAYGYTF.

This clonotype was picked up many times. The chain uses TRBV7-2 and TRBJ2-5; 8 bases are a match to TRBD2. Germline V gene data show CDR1 as SGHTA and CDR2 as FQGNSA. The CDR3 consists of 16 residues. The V gene end was trimmed by 3 bases and the J gene end by 5 bases; junction bases not matched to a gene: 11. CDR3 in DNA: TGTGCCAGCAGCTTGGTATCCGGGGGGGCCATCGAGACCCAGTACTTC. Residues: CASSLVSGGAIETQYF.

This clonotype was detected ten times or more. The chain recombines TRBV29-1 with TRBJ2-1; D possibly uses TRBD1 or TRBD2 (5 bases each). Between the trimmed V and J ends, which lost 4 bases and 4 bases, there was a span of 14 bases. This CDR3 region has 14 residues. Germline CDR1 reads SQVTM; CDR2 reads ANQGSEA. CDR3 loop: CSVVGDRRYNEQFF. In DNA form, the CDR3 reads TGCAGCGTTGTAGGGGACCGGCGTTACAATGAGCAGTTCTTC.

This clonotype has a count of ten or more. The chain uses TRBV20-1 and TRBJ2-3; D may match TRBD1 or TRBD2 (5 bases each). CDR1 and CDR2 from the germline V gene are DFQATT and SNEGSKA (reference sequence). V was pared by 6 bases and J by 1 base, with 14 bases between. This CDR3 has 14 residues. CDR3 residues: CSAVRDQGTDTQYF. The CDR3 DNA sequence: TGCAGTGCCGTCCGGGACCAAGGCACAGATACGCAGTATTTT.

As concerns this clonotype: With a much larger clone just one base away, this may be a read error. The chain couples TRBV6-1 to TRBJ2-5, with D uncertain. The V end was cut by 3 bases, the J end by 5 bases, with 10 bases between. The length of the CDR3 is 13 residues. Germline assignment: CDR1 MNHNS and CDR2 SASEGT. CDR3 nucleotide sequence: TGTGCCAGCAGTGAGGCCAGAGTGGAGACCCAGTACTTC. Its translation is CASSEARVETQYF.

The J gene is TRBJ2-3, the V gene TRBV5-1; TRBD1 matches 7 bases. The trim removed 2 bases at V and 6 bases at J, leaving 6 bases unmatched. Looked up from germline, CDR1 is SGHRS and CDR2 is YFSETQ. This CDR3 has 14 amino acids. CDR3: CASSLRTGSDTQYF. The CDR3 nucleotides read TGCGCCAGCAGCTTACGGACAGGATCGGATACGCAGTATTTT. The full variable domain, its missing parts supplied by reference TRBV5-1 and TRBJ2-3, is KAGVTQTPRYLIKTRGQQVTLSCSPISGHRSVSWYQQTPGQGLQFLFEYFSETQRNKGNFPGRFSGRQFSNSRSEMNVSTLELGDSALYLCASSLRTGSDTQYFGPGTRLTVL.

This CDR3 reads CASSLYSGRQNIQYF. The CDR3 coding sequence is TGTGCCAGCAGCTTATATAGCGGGAGGCAAAACATTCAGTACTTC. This chain joins TRBV7-9 and TRBJ2-4; 10 nucleotides agree with TRBD2. From germline, CDR1 is SEHNR and CDR2 FQNEAQ (reference sequence). The trim removed 2 bases at V and 5 bases at J, leaving 3 bases unmatched. CDR3 length: 15 amino acids.

To note about this clonotype: This sequence may be a read error, since a much larger clone differs from it by one base. The chain joins TRBV11-2 to TRBJ2-7; weak D call: TRBD2 (6 bases). CDR1 is SGHAT, CDR2 FQNNGV, per germline. The germline V and J ends were trimmed by 0 bases and 7 bases, with 16 bases remaining between them. The CDR3 sequence is 15 residues long. CDR3 nucleotides: TGTGCCAGCAGCTTAGAACTATGGCGGGGCGGTGAGCAGTACTTC. It yields the protein CASSLELWRGGEQYF.

J is TRBJ2-5 and V is TRBV7-2, with TRBD1 as a possible D gene (6 bases). Germline CDR1 SGHTA, CDR2 FQGNSA. The CDR3 length is 14 residues. V was shortened by 6 bases and J by 1 base, with 12 bases between the two germline ends. The CDR3 region is CASRPDSFQETQYF. The DNA of the CDR3 is TGTGCCAGCAGACCGGACAGCTTCCAAGAGACCCAGTACTTC.

This clonotype was detected a few times. This may arise from a read error, as a much more abundant clone is one base away. V gene TRBV20-1 combines with J gene TRBJ2-5, with 10 bases fitting TRBD2. V lost 5 bases and J lost 9; bases outside the gene matches: 12. CDR1 is DFQATT and CDR2 is SNEGSKA in the germline V gene (reference sequence). The CDR3 is 14 amino acids. CDR3 in amino acids: CSAPKAGGREAQYF. CDR3 nucleotide sequence: TGCAGTGCTCCTAAAGCGGGGGGGCGGGAGGCCCAGTACTTC.

The J gene is TRBJ2-3, the V gene TRBV20-1; D is ambiguous. Germline V gives CDR1 DFQATT, CDR2 SNEGSKA (reference sequence). V shed 6 bases and J shed 1 base, with 17 bases lying between them. The CDR3 consists of 15 residues. In DNA, the CDR3 is TGCAGTGCGAGAAGTCGGCTGCCCGGCACAGATACGCAGTATTTT. It translates to CSARSRLPGTDTQYF.

This clonotype was counted between two and nine times. The chain has TRBV3-1 and TRBJ2-1; 14 bases match TRBD2. Per germline, CDR1 LGHDT and CDR2 YNNKEL (reference sequence). V shed 8 bases and J 8 bases; nucleotides not matched to a gene: 5. This CDR3 contains 14 residues. This CDR3 is CASRLAGGKDEQFF. Here the CDR3 DNA reads TGTGCCAGCCGACTAGCGGGGGGGAAGGATGAGCAGTTCTTC.

The table lists this clonotype with a few counts. One base away lies a much larger clone, so this may be a sequencing read error. The chain uses TRBV12-3 or TRBV12-4 and TRBJ2-3; the match to TRBD1 covers 10 bases. CDR3 length: 15 residues. V trimming: 11 bases; J trimming: 5 bases; junction bases outside the gene matches: 13. This CDR3 is CAGLKTGGAGDTQYF. CDR3 DNA: TGTGCCGGCCTTAAGACAGGGGGCGCGGGAGATACGCAGTATTTT.

This clonotype was seen ten or more times. This chain links TRBV4-2 with TRBJ1-1, with 7 bases matching TRBD1. Germline V CDR1 and CDR2: LGHNA, YNFKEQ. With V trimmed by 2 bases and J by 1 base, 4 bases remained unmatched. CDR3 length: 15 amino acids. CDR3 nucleotide sequence: TGTGCCAGCAGCCAACCGACAGGGCAGAACACTGAAGCTTTCTTT. Amino acid sequence: CASSQPTGQNTEAFF.

This clonotype came up many times. The chain has TRBV6-5 and TRBJ2-3; unclear D gene. Trimming removed 4 bases at V and 6 bases at J, with 11 bases between. The CDR3 length is 13 residues. CDR1 and CDR2 (germline): MNHEY, SVGAGI. This chain's CDR3 is CASSSPRLDTQYF. In DNA, the CDR3 is TGTGCCAGCAGTTCCCCCCGCCTGGATACGCAGTATTTT.

This clonotype occurred a few times. This may be a read error, as it is one base from a much larger clone. V usage is TRBV20-1 and J usage is TRBJ2-7; 10 positions match TRBD1. The J call is in doubt because the DNA end fits TRBJ2-4 better. The CDR3 loop spans 13 amino acids. The germline V gene has CDR1 DFQATT and CDR2 SNEGSKA (reference sequence). The CDR3 loop is CSAGGQGGDIQYF. The DNA for the CDR3 is TGCAGTGCTGGAGGACAGGGGGGGGACATTCAGTACTTC.

This clonotype was recorded a few times. A much more abundant neighbour one base away suggests this may be a read error. The V call is TRBV30, the J call TRBJ2-1; TRBD2 matches 7 bases. Germline CDR1 reads GTSNPN; CDR2 reads SVGIG (reference sequence). V lost 4 bases, J lost 9 bases, and 12 bases stayed unmatched. The length of the CDR3 is 14 residues. CDR3 residues: CAWTGGGLTGEQFF. CDR3 sequence (DNA): TGTGCCTGGACTGGCGGGGGTCTAACGGGTGAGCAGTTCTTC.

This clonotype turned up a few times. Since a much larger clone is just one base distant, this may be a read error. J is TRBJ2-1 and V is TRBV29-1; TRBD1 or TRBD2 may be the D gene (6 bases each). V was cut by 0 bases and J by 4 bases, with 13 bases left in between. The CDR3 runs to 15 residues. Germline lookup yields CDR1 SQVTM and CDR2 ANQGSEA. The CDR3 DNA follows: TGCAGCGTTGAAGATCGGGGGCGGGGATACAATGAGCAGTTCTTC. Protein sequence: CSVEDRGRGYNEQFF.